The present TCR beta chain was sequenced within a study of T cells after yellow fever vaccination. In the study overall: SMART-Seq v4 Ultra Low Input served to prepare low-cell-number fractions.

The TCR cDNA carried a universal primer site and UMIs from 5'RACE template switching. Using its own MiXCR run on the 5' RACE reads, TCRdb lists one record per CDR3 protein. The table has around 310,000 distinct CDR3 sequences, 8.7% seen once. Germline V gene data show CDR1 as SGHTA and CDR2 as FQGTGA. The CDR3 has 15 amino acids. The trim removed 5 bases at V and 9 bases at J, leaving 9 bases unmatched. This clonotype originated in a man aged 18-30 years who received the YFV17D yellow fever vaccine. The chain couples TRBV7-3 to TRBJ2-1; 11 bases line up with TRBD2. Here the sequenced sample was PBMCs, taken on the day of the first yellow fever vaccination. CDR3 sequence: CASSLIAGGPSEQFF. As DNA, the CDR3 is TGTGCCAGCAGCCTTATAGCGGGGGGGCCTTCTGAGCAGTTCTTC.